What follows are 8 T cell receptor beta chains derived from one specimen sequenced in a study of post-analysis software for immune sequencing data. The antigens these receptors bind are not known. Findings and limits, study-wide: Patients carried roughly 5 TRBV segments more frequently than controls did, and TRBV5-6, TRBV5-1 and TRBV20-1 were among them.

Built from TCR beta cDNA, the libraries had unique molecular identifiers in them. One entry per CDR3 protein results from TCRdb running MiXCR on the PCR reads. The table lists roughly 800,000 distinct CDR3 sequences, around 50% of them singletons. The sequenced sample consisted of blood. The receptors were gathered from a girl aged 10-17 years with multiple sclerosis.

This chain connects TRBV20-1 to TRBJ2-1; a weak D match, TRBD1 (5 bases). V was cut by 6 bases and J by 7 bases, with 19 bases left in between. This CDR3 has 14 residues. Germline loops: CDR1 DFQATT, CDR2 SNEGSKA (reference sequence). The CDR3 region has the DNA TGCAGTGCCGCCGACAGTTTCCTCGGGAATGAGCAGTTCTTC. Translating it yields CSAADSFLGNEQFF.

The chain uses TRBV11-2 and TRBJ2-3; 8 bases align to TRBD1. The CDR3 loop spans 18 amino acids. From germline, CDR1 is SGHAT and CDR2 FQNNGV. After removal of 5 bases from V and 2 bases from J, the junction contained 15 bases not matched to a gene. The DNA for the CDR3 is TGTGCCAGCAGCCCCATTGTGGACAGGGTGGATGACACAGATACGCAGTATTTT. Protein: CASSPIVDRVDDTDTQYF.

The J gene is TRBJ2-7, the V gene TRBV30; 8 bases align to TRBD1. The CDR3 consists of 15 residues. Germline V gene sequence: CDR1 GTSNPN, CDR2 SVGIG (reference sequence). V was pared by 4 bases and J by 1 base, with 9 bases of the junction left unmatched. In nucleotides, the CDR3 is TGTGCCTGGACCGTAACAGGGGGGAAGTCCTACGAGCAGTACTTC. It is translated as CAWTVTGGKSYEQYF.

The sample holds one count of this clonotype. This sequence joins TRBV5-1 and TRBJ2-3; 7 nucleotides align to TRBD1. This CDR3 comprises 14 residues. In germline, CDR1 is SGHRS, CDR2 YFSETQ. Losses at the gene ends were 3 bases for V and 3 bases for J; bases not matched to a gene: 4. CDR3: CASSYGQETDTQYF. The DNA for the CDR3 is TGCGCCAGCAGCTATGGACAGGAGACAGATACGCAGTATTTT.

The chain links TRBV20-1 to TRBJ2-7; weak D call: TRBD2 (5 bases). Germline V gene data show CDR1 as DFQATT and CDR2 as SNEGSKA (reference sequence). This CDR3 comprises 16 residues. V lost 6 bases and J 4 bases, leaving 25 bases between the germline ends. The CDR3 bases are TGCAGTGCCGGAGGCCCATCCGGCGTGAAGATATACGAGCAGTACTTC. Protein sequence: CSAGGPSGVKIYEQYF.

V gene TRBV7-2 combines with J gene TRBJ2-5; D unresolved. The ends were cut back, 2 bases at V and 4 bases at J, with 14 bases in the middle. CDR1 is SGHTA, CDR2 FQGNSA, per germline. The CDR3 consists of 15 residues. The CDR3 DNA reads as TGTGCCAGCAGCTTAAACATGCAGATGGGAGAGACCCAGTACTTC. Its protein product is CASSLNMQMGETQYF.

The J gene is TRBJ1-2, the V gene TRBV5-1, with D possibly TRBD1 on 5 matching bases. The ends were cut back, 6 bases at V and 4 bases at J, with 10 bases in the middle. This CDR3 contains 12 residues. Germline CDR1 reads SGHRS; CDR2 reads YFSETQ. CDR3 sequence (DNA): TGCGCCAGCACAGCCGGGACCTATGGCTACACCTTC. Translation gives CASTAGTYGYTF.

This clonotype has just a few counts. The chain recombines TRBV5-6 with TRBJ1-1; D gene ambiguous. Trimming stripped 1 base from V and 1 base from J, with 17 bases between. Germline V gives CDR1 SGHDT, CDR2 YYEEEE. CDR3 length: 17 amino acids. The CDR3 loop reads CASSLSTLLSGNTEAFF. CDR3 nucleotide sequence: TGTGCCAGCAGCTTGAGTACCCTCCTCAGTGGGAACACTGAAGCTTTCTTT.